This TCR beta chain was sequenced in a study of T cell responses to AZD1222 COVID-19 vaccine. Study-wide background: Second-dose recipients at about 4 or about 12 weeks were treated as one pooled group.

Libraries were prepared by immunoSEQ multiplex PCR; TCRdb keeps only in-frame clonotypes and omits some of them. This repertoire shows 150,000 or so clones, about 92% found once; its top ten account for approximately 0.88%. The TCR was taken from an adult in good health. Here the sequenced sample was peripheral blood, taken on day 0 of AZD1222 vaccination.

The CDR3 protein is CASKAGGPYEQFF. The CDR3 region has the DNA TGTGCCAGCAAAGCGGGGGGGCCCTATGAGCAGTTCTTC. The rearrangement uses TRBV6-5 and TRBJ2-1, with 10 positions matching TRBD2. J was trimmed by 8 bases and V by 7 bases; bases with no gene match: 5. The CDR3 sequence is 13 residues long. Germline CDR1 MNHEY, CDR2 SVGAGI.